This note documents a single T cell receptor (beta chain) sequence. Clones were sequenced by immunoSEQ multiplex PCR, and TCRdb holds only the in-frame ones, with some missing. This sample yields 270,000 or so clones, of which around 89% are seen a single time; approximately 2.1% belongs to the top ten. The source of the sample is a study of blood T cell repertoires in COVID-19. The CDR3 contains 14 residues. The V end lost 7 bases, the J end lost 5 bases, and 17 bases lay between the germline ends. Germline CDR1 is SQVTM and CDR2 is ANQGSEA. What was sequenced was peripheral blood. This sequence originates from a woman aged 55-70 years with COVID-19, enrolled during active disease. The rearrangement links TRBV29-1 to TRBJ1-4, with a possible D match to TRBD1 (6 bases). The chain's CDR3 is CSAQRTAANEKLFF. CDR3 in DNA: TGCAGCGCCCAGCGGACAGCTGCAAATGAAAAACTGTTTTTT.